Sequencing of this T cell receptor (beta chain) was carried out in a study of blood T cell repertoires in COVID-19 (dated by TCRdb to 2018 to 2021). Regarding the study in general: Samples covering the acute and convalescent phases of COVID-19 were provided by collaborators in the United States, Italy and Spain. The prospective study material was composed of cDNA or gDNA derived from T cells, B-cell-depleted T cells, or PBMCs. Deeply sampled blood TCRbeta repertoires from subjects exposed to, actively infected with, or recovered from COVID-19 were included in the dataset. A freely available public database, intended as a resource for researchers studying the immune response to SARS-CoV-2, is where the repertoires were released. The samples were drawn from two sources: the first 160 participants of the ongoing ImmuneRACE study, and approximately 1,300 subjects contributed by 6 global collaborators. The sample metadata nearly always contained a de-identified subject ID, COVID-19 status, age in years and sex. Where available, HLA class I and class II types were taken from metadata supplied by the sample provider and were not determined by assay-based typing.

Whole blood was collected in K2EDTA tubes by collaborating institutions according to the institutions' own protocols. Collaborator samples were shipped for TCRbeta analysis as frozen whole blood, isolated PBMCs, or DNA extracted from either sample type. Details on this clone: The clone's antigen remains unknown. Base qualities are not provided; no much larger clone lies one nucleotide away.

TCRbeta CDR3 regions were amplified from genomic DNA by means of the immunoSEQ Assay, a bias-controlled multiplex PCR. The paper's processing steps were these. Within the assay, amplification of reference gene primers was used to estimate how many nucleated cells each sample contained. To quantify the absolute abundance of each unique TCRbeta CDR3 rearrangement, sequence reads were collapsed and filtered. For each sample, productive Simpson clonality was calculated by taking the square root of Simpson's diversity index across productive rearrangements. In its TCRdb copy, this immuneACCESS table keeps in-frame sequences only and misses some clones. Where compared with another copy, unresolved V genes explain less than half of these, and the others have no known cause. V and J calls and clone size come straight from that table; D and trimming were deduced from the DNA. The sample table records about 160,000 clones; around 85% of these occur just once. The ten largest account for about 3% of the sample.

From the cysteine through the phenylalanine, the CDR3 covers 18 amino acids. Solely the CDR3 DNA is kept, with 54 bases framed from the first base. V is reduced by 7 bases and J by 0 bases, leaving a spacing of 19 bases between them. Looking up the germline V gene (reference sequence) yields CDR1 LNHDA and CDR2 SQIVND. What the study reported, not specific to this receptor: The amount of clinical and demographic metadata varied by source and participant and was provided uncurated.

The sequencing input was peripheral blood. The sequence joins TRBV19 to TRBJ1-6; TRBD1 is a weak D gene call, 6 bases matching. This TCR was recovered from a human donor with acute or convalescent COVID-19. The donor label of this sample is uncertain. The DNA is TGTGCCAGTACCAGAAGGGGAAAGGGGGACTCCTATAATTCACCCCTCCACTTT. This sequence encodes CASTRRGKGDSYNSPLHF. The CDR3, completed at both ends by the reference TRBV19 and TRBJ1-6 genes, gives the full variable domain DGGITQSPKYLFRKEGQNVTLSCEQNLNHDAMYWYRQDPGQGLRLIYYSQIVNDFQKGDIAEGYSVSREKKESFPLTVTSAQKNPTAFYLCASTRRGKGDSYNSPLHFGNGTRLTVT.